The present TCR beta chain was sequenced within a study of metastatic and nonmetastatic thyroid tumors. Thyroid surgery took place with no prior treatment in any patient. The table lists this clone with many counts. This CDR3 is also generated by other DNA sequences in the sample. TCRdb reassembled clones from the PCR reads with MiXCR. The sample consists of 15,000 to 20,000 clones, roughly 14% of them appearing once. The receptor was derived from a female donor with papillary thyroid cancer or a benign thyroid nodule (not recorded which). Some clones in this sample may be carry-over from other donors' samples. The specimen was blood.

CDR3 region: CAIRPGDTGELFF. In nucleotides, the CDR3 is TGTGCCATCAGGCCAGGGGACACCGGGGAGCTGTTTTTT. The rearrangement links TRBV10-3 to TRBJ2-2; possibly TRBD1 for D (6 bases). The germline V gene has CDR1 ENHRY and CDR2 SYGVKD. The CDR3 loop spans 13 amino acids. Trimming removed 6 bases from V and 3 bases from J, with 8 bases in between.